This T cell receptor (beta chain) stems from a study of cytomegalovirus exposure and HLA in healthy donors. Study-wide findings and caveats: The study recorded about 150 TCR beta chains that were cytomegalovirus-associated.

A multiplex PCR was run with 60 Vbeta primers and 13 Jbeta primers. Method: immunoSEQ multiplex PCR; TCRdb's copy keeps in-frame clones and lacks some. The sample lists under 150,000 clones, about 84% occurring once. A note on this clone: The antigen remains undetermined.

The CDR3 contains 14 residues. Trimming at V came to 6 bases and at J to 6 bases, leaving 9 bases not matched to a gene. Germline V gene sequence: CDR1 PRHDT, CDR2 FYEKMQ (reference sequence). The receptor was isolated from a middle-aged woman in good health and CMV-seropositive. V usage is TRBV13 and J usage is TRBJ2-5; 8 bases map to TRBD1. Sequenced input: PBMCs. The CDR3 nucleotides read TGTGCCAGCAGATCTGGACAGGGTGGGCAGACCCAGTACTTC. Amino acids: CASRSGQGGQTQYF.